This record covers a single T cell receptor (beta chain). No antigen is known for it. Base qualities are not at hand, and no much larger clone is one base apart. The entire isolated RNA was reverse transcribed using the High Capacity cDNA Reverse Transcription Kit, and thus expressed TCRB transcripts were sequenced. Deep immunoSEQ sequencing was performed on naive, central memory and regulatory T cell samples, with an average of roughly 3.3 million total reads per sample. Sorted cells were lysed in RLT buffer and RNA was extracted with DNase-treated RNeasy Micro or Mini kits, depending on cell number. To prevent cross-contamination, every cell subset was processed on its own, while patient and healthy donor samples were processed together. Using the immunoSEQ multiplex PCR, TCRB sequences were amplified from cDNA into 87-bp fragments spanning the CDR3 region. Sequencing of the amplicons was performed on the Illumina HiSeq platform. The authors' pipeline ran thus. PCR bias was corrected computationally using synthetic template baselines, and reads within Hamming distance 2 were collapsed, with unmergeable singletons discarded. Reads were aligned against IMGT so that V, D and J genes, CDR3 length and insertions or deletions at six rearrangement sites could be assigned. Within each subset, clonotype counts were normalized to sorted cell number, after which true diversity and Gini coefficients were computed with the tcR R package. Repertoire sharing was quantified using the overlap coefficient calculated on TCRB nucleotide sequences. As a proxy for the pre-selection repertoire, out-of-frame TCRB sequences from naive cells were analyzed. Sourced from immuneACCESS, this table was stored by TCRdb with only in-frame sequences that have V and J called. A share of the clones is absent; for the studies checked, an unresolved V gene accounts for under half, and the remainder has no known explanation. D and trimming were read from the DNA, whereas the V and J calls and clone size are those reported in that table. Counted in this sample were hundreds of thousands of clones; around an eighth of them appeared once. The top ten clonotypes cover approximately 0.022% of the sample.

The sample is drawn from a study of beta chain features in type 1 diabetes listed by TCRdb under 2018. Study-wide context: Patients and healthy donors did not differ in mean age, gender distribution, total cell number or subset yield. Across all samples, fewer than 110,000,000 sorted cells were examined, and cell number per subset correlated strongly with RNA yield. In the study, TCRB repertoires of sorted circulating CD4+ T cell subsets from recently diagnosed type 1 diabetes patients were compared with those of matched healthy donors. Regulatory and stem cell-like memory subsets were isolated from only 8 patients and roughly eight healthy donors, whereas naive and central memory subsets came from all 30 or so donors.

The junction carries 18 bases between V and J, which are trimmed by 1 base and 5 bases respectively. CDR1 and CDR2 are read off the germline V gene (reference sequence) as SEHNR and FQNEAQ. Spanning cysteine to phenylalanine, the CDR3 consists of 16 amino acids. Kept here is only the CDR3 DNA, which spans 48 bases and is read in frame from base 1. A single peripheral blood draw of around 100 mL on average was collected from each donor into heparinised tubes. A BD FACSAria II and a panel including CD45RO, CCR7, CD25, CD127, CD95 and CD27 were used to sort naive, central memory, regulatory and stem cell-like memory CD4+ T cells. A purity above 95% was achieved for all sorted populations. PBMCs were isolated immediately by Lymphoprep density gradient centrifugation and stained directly without culture. To minimize batch effects, samples were stained and sorted in pairs, one healthy donor with one patient per experiment.

What the study reported, not specific to this receptor: Because small numbers of individuals were included in the HLA sub-analyses, any influence of HLA type on TCRB rearrangement was left unresolved. Because cDNA was sequenced instead of genomic DNA, highly expressing activated cells could be over-represented, though the groups showed no difference in activation or CD3 levels. Shorter templates might be favored by PCR, yet because patient and control samples were amplified and corrected together, any such skew would affect both groups equally. In all four CD4+ subsets, TCRB CDR3 length was moderately but significantly shorter in type 1 diabetes patients. Naive, central memory and regulatory TCRB repertoires appeared to be more alike among patients than among healthy donors. Fewer insertions and more nucleotide deletions at VDJ recombination sites were observed in patients with type 1 diabetes, implying thymic rearrangement abnormalities.

The specimen was naive CD4+ T cells from blood. The cell subset or site tag for this specimen amounts to: true naive CD4+ T cells. The receptor comes from a man aged 18 to 30 with type 1 diabetes. The V gene is TRBV7-9 and the J gene is TRBJ2-7, with the D assignment possibly TRBD1 or TRBD2, given 6 matching bases for each. The nucleotides read TGTGCCAGCAGCTTAGAGACAGGCGCGGAGGGGGACGAGCAGTACTTC. The encoded protein is CASSLETGAEGDEQYF.